The clone carrying this T cell receptor beta chain has more than one count but fewer than ten. Only in-frame clones appear in the TCRdb table, and some are missing; sequencing was by immunoSEQ multiplex PCR. The sample contains about 250,000 clones, about 85% of which appear only once. Enrollment of patients from Seattle took place during active infection, with longitudinal follow-up. CDR3 length: 14 residues. Germline V gene sequence: CDR1 MDHEN, CDR2 SYDVKM. With 3 bases removed from V and 10 bases from J, the gap between germline ends came to 13 bases. The sample is drawn from a study of blood T cell repertoires in COVID-19. The overall study: Italy, Spain and the United States were the sources of the convalescent and acute COVID-19 samples.

Input material: peripheral blood. The TCR originated in a human donor with COVID-19, enrolled during active disease. The donor label of this sample is uncertain. The V and J genes are TRBV28 and TRBJ1-6, with no clear D. The CDR3 here is CASSLERVRSPLHF. The CDR3 DNA reads as TGTGCCAGCAGTTTGGAGAGGGTACGCTCACCCCTCCACTTT.